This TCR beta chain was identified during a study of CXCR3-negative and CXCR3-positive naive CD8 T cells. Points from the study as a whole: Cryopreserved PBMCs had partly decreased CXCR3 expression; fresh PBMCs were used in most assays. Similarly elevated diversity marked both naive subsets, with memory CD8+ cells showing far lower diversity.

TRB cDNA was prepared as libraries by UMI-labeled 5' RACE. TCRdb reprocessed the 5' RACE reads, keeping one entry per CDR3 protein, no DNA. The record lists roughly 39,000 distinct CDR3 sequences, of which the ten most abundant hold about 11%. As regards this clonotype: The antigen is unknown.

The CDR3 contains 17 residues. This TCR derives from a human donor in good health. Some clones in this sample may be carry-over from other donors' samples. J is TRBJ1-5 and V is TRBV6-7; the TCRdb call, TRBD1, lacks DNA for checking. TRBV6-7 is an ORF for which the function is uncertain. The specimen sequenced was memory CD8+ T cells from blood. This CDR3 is CASSYADSRASNQPQHF.